These 31 T cell receptor beta chains were all obtained from the same sample, sequenced in a study of T-cell memory formation after mild COVID-19. In TCRdb, the 5' RACE reads were re-called with MiXCR into one record per CDR3 protein. The sample records around 200,000 distinct CDR3 sequences, around 27% being singletons. Sequences were obtained from PBMCs or a T cell subset sorted from them (not recorded which). These receptors were collected from an adult woman who had mild COVID-19 (a few samples of this study predate the infection). Cell type and time point are not known.

CDR3 in DNA: TGTGCCAGCAGCCAGGACAGGAATTCACCCCTCCACTTT. Encoded protein: CASSQDRNSPLHF. The chain is built from TRBV5-6 and TRBJ1-6; 7 nucleotides align to TRBD1. CDR3 length: 13 residues. The trim removed 4 bases at V and 7 bases at J, leaving 2 bases unmatched. Germline V gene sequence: CDR1 SGHDT, CDR2 YYEEEE. Full variable domain (remainder filled in from reference TRBV5-6 and TRBJ1-6): DAGVTQSPTHLIKTRGQQVTLRCSPKSGHDTVSWYQQALGQGPQFIFQYYEEEERQRGNFPDRFSGHQFPNYSSELNVNALLLGDSALYLCASSQDRNSPLHFGNGTRLTVT.

The chain employs TRBV19 and TRBJ1-2; TRBD1 might be the D (6 bases). V lost 4 bases and J 4 bases, leaving 16 bases between the germline ends. The CDR3 totals 15 residues. Per the germline V gene, CDR1 is LNHDA and CDR2 is SQIVND (reference sequence). In DNA, the CDR3 is TGTGCCAGTAGTACGAAGGACAGACACTTCTATGGCTACACCTTC. Encoded protein: CASSTKDRHFYGYTF. The full variable domain, completed using reference TRBV19 and TRBJ1-2, is DGGITQSPKYLFRKEGQNVTLSCEQNLNHDAMYWYRQDPGQGLRLIYYSQIVNDFQKGDIAEGYSVSREKKESFPLTVTSAQKNPTAFYLCASSTKDRHFYGYTFGSGTRLTVV.

CDR3 residues: CATSVGGVETQYF. DNA of the CDR3: TGTGCCACCAGTGTGGGGGGGGTGGAGACCCAGTACTTC. The J gene is TRBJ2-5, the V gene TRBV24-1; TRBD2 aligns across 7 bases. Germline assignment: CDR1 KGHDR and CDR2 SFDVKD. The V and J ends lost 5 bases and 5 bases, in that order; junction bases with no gene match: 4. The CDR3 runs to 13 residues.

This chain links TRBV20-1 with TRBJ2-1, with TRBD2 identical over 16 bases. Germline V gene sequence: CDR1 DFQATT, CDR2 SNEGSKA (reference sequence). V lost 6 bases to trimming and J lost 6 bases; unmatched junction nucleotides: 5. This CDR3 has 15 amino acids. The CDR3 DNA follows: TGCAGTGCCTCCGGGACTAGCGGGGGGGCCAATGAGCAGTTCTTC. It encodes CSASGTSGGANEQFF.

This clonotype was recorded a few times. The chain combines TRBV5-1 with TRBJ2-1; 11 positions agree with TRBD2. Losses at the gene ends were 0 bases for V and 0 bases for J; bases not matched to a gene: 2. Germline lookup yields CDR1 SGHRS and CDR2 YFSETQ. The CDR3 runs 17 residues. The CDR3 protein is CASSLEGLAVSYNEQFF. CDR3 sequence (DNA): TGCGCCAGCAGCTTGGAGGGACTAGCGGTCTCCTACAATGAGCAGTTCTTC.

This clonotype was picked up many times. The chain recombines TRBV7-7 with TRBJ2-1, with D hard to call. Germline V lookup: CDR1 SSHAT, CDR2 FNYEAQ (reference sequence). Trimming stripped 3 bases from V and 0 bases from J, with 9 bases between. The CDR3 runs to 15 residues. This CDR3 reads CASSLGSSSYNEQFF. CDR3 DNA sequence: TGTGCCAGCAGCTTGGGTTCAAGCTCCTACAATGAGCAGTTCTTC.

This clonotype has more than one count but fewer than ten. V and J are TRBV5-1 and TRBJ2-2; D possibly corresponds to TRBD1 (5 bases). The CDR3 is made up of 15 amino acids. Trimming pared 2 bases from V and 2 bases from J, leaving 10 bases between. Germline V gene data show CDR1 as SGHRS and CDR2 as YFSETQ. The CDR3 DNA is TGCGCCAGCAGCTTCGGACACAGTAACACCGGGGAGCTGTTTTTT. It is translated as CASSFGHSNTGELFF.

The chain has TRBV7-2 and TRBJ2-1; 13 positions agree with TRBD2. The CDR3 is 18 amino acids. The germline V gene has CDR1 SGHTA and CDR2 FQGNSA. V was pared by 5 bases and J by 4 bases, with 11 bases of the junction left unmatched. The CDR3 reads CASSHVRSGLAGYNEQFF. CDR3 nucleotides: TGTGCCAGCAGCCATGTTAGGTCGGGACTAGCGGGATACAATGAGCAGTTCTTC. The complete variable domain, with remaining parts taken from reference TRBV7-2 and TRBJ2-1, reads GAGVSQSPSNKVTEKGKDVELRCDPISGHTALYWYRQSLGQGLEFLIYFQGNSAPDKSGLPSDRFSAERTGGSVSTLTIQRTQQEDSAVYLCASSHVRSGLAGYNEQFFGPGTRLTVL.

This chain joins TRBV18 and TRBJ1-4; no clear D. The CDR3 runs 12 residues. With 6 bases removed from V and 8 bases from J, the gap between germline ends came to 10 bases. Germline lookup yields CDR1 KGHSH and CDR2 LQKENI. Here the CDR3 reads CASSPPGEKLFF. In nucleotides, the CDR3 is TGTGCCAGCTCCCCTCCCGGGGAAAAACTGTTTTTT.

This clonotype was seen a handful of times. The chain has TRBV4-1 and TRBJ2-1; D perhaps matches TRBD1 (6 bases). V was cut by 0 bases and J by 8 bases, with 11 bases left in between. This CDR3 has 14 residues. The germline V gene has CDR1 MGHRA and CDR2 YSYEKL. CDR3 residues: CASSQEPGAHEQFF. The CDR3 DNA follows: TGCGCCAGCAGCCAAGAACCAGGGGCGCATGAGCAGTTCTTC.

The table lists this clonotype with a count of one. This chain uses TRBV6-5 with TRBJ2-1; a weak D match, TRBD1 (6 bases). Germline V lookup: CDR1 MNHEY, CDR2 SVGAGI. Trimming stripped 0 bases from V and 3 bases from J, with 9 bases between. The CDR3 has 15 residues. CDR3 loop: CASSYSNRVYNEQFF. The CDR3 bases are TGTGCCAGCAGTTACTCGAACAGGGTCTACAATGAGCAGTTCTTC.

This clonotype was counted only a few times. V is TRBV9 and J is TRBJ2-7; 8 bases fit TRBD2. The CDR3 is made up of 13 amino acids. CDR1 SGDLS and CDR2 YYNGEE come from the germline V gene. Trimming at V came to 7 bases and at J to 2 bases, leaving 5 bases not matched to a gene. CDR3 nucleotide sequence: TGTGCCAGCTCAGCGGGAGACGCCTACGAGCAGTACTTC. It translates to CASSAGDAYEQYF. Based on the CDR3 plus reference TRBV9 and TRBJ2-7, the full variable domain is DSGVTQTPKHLITATGQRVTLRCSPRSGDLSVYWYQQSLDQGLQFLIQYYNGEERAKGNILERFSAQQFPDLHSELNLSSLELGDSALYFCASSAGDAYEQYFGPGTRLTVT.

This chain uses TRBV6-4 with TRBJ1-3; TRBD1 might be the D (5 bases). The CDR3 contains 19 residues. Germline CDR1 MRHNA, CDR2 SNTAGT. V was pared by 2 bases and J by 0 bases, with 20 bases between. The CDR3 DNA follows: TGTGCCAGCAGTGACCGAGGTTCCCCCGACAGAAACTCTGGAAACACCATATATTTT. Its translation: CASSDRGSPDRNSGNTIYF.

This clonotype was found a few times. The V and J genes are TRBV29-1 and TRBJ2-2; D ambiguous. V lost 4 bases, J lost 5 bases, and 14 bases lay in between. The CDR3 is 14 amino acids. Looked up from germline, CDR1 is SQVTM and CDR2 is ANQGSEA. Written as DNA, the CDR3 is TGCAGCGTTGTGTTCGTGGTGGGGACCGGGGAGCTGTTTTTT. It yields the protein CSVVFVVGTGELFF.

There are a few counts of this clonotype. The CDR3 DNA reads TGTGCCAGCAGCCTAATTTACGGACCAAGACTAGGGGCCTACGAGCAGTACTTC. The encoded protein is CASSLIYGPRLGAYEQYF. V is TRBV11-2 and J is TRBJ2-7; maybe TRBD2 (6 bases). CDR1 and CDR2 (germline): SGHAT, FQNNGV. V was cut by 5 bases and J by 2 bases, with 25 bases left in between. The CDR3 sequence is 18 residues long.

This chain links TRBV7-2 with TRBJ2-2, with TRBD2 matching 7 bases. Germline V gene sequence: CDR1 SGHTA, CDR2 FQGNSA. V shed 5 bases and J 3 bases; nucleotides not matched to a gene: 6. This CDR3 has 15 residues. Here the CDR3 reads CASSRAGDDTGELFF. Here the CDR3 DNA reads TGTGCCAGCAGCAGGGCGGGGGATGACACCGGGGAGCTGTTTTTT. The full variable domain, its missing parts supplied by reference TRBV7-2 and TRBJ2-2, is GAGVSQSPSNKVTEKGKDVELRCDPISGHTALYWYRQSLGQGLEFLIYFQGNSAPDKSGLPSDRFSAERTGGSVSTLTIQRTQQEDSAVYLCASSRAGDDTGELFFGEGSRLTVL.

This chain connects TRBV20-1 to TRBJ1-5, with D hard to call. Germline loops: CDR1 DFQATT, CDR2 SNEGSKA (reference sequence). V dropped 6 bases and J dropped 0 bases, with 21 bases sitting between them. The CDR3 contains 17 residues. The CDR3 is CSAYDESAHYSNQPQHF. DNA for the CDR3: TGCAGTGCGTACGATGAATCGGCTCATTATAGCAATCAGCCCCAGCATTTT.

This clonotype was detected a few times. The chain combines TRBV5-4 with TRBJ2-7, with D maybe TRBD2 (6 bases). Looked up from germline, CDR1 is SGHNT and CDR2 is YYREEE (reference sequence). V was pared by 4 bases and J by 10 bases, with 18 bases between. CDR3 size: 13 residues. CDR3 sequence: CASSPGGSLPQYF. The CDR3 DNA sequence: TGTGCCAGCAGCCCTGGGGGGTCCCTTCCTCAGTACTTC.

Only a few counts were recorded for this clonotype. V is TRBV20-1 and J is TRBJ2-1; 12 nucleotides align to TRBD2. V lost 1 base and J lost 8; bases outside the gene matches: 3. The germline V gene encodes CDR1 DFQATT and CDR2 SNEGSKA (reference sequence). The CDR3 contains 14 residues. The CDR3 sequence: CSARVRTSGDEQFF. Here the CDR3 DNA reads TGCAGTGCTAGAGTAAGGACTAGCGGGGATGAGCAGTTCTTC.

This clonotype appeared a few times. The chain is built from TRBV7-9 and TRBJ1-2, with a tentative D call TRBD1 (5 bases). With 4 bases removed from V and 7 bases from J, the gap between germline ends came to 16 bases. From germline, CDR1 is SEHNR and CDR2 FQNEAQ (reference sequence). The CDR3 sequence is 14 residues long. As DNA, the CDR3 is TGTGCCAGCAGCTCCTTCAGGGAATCGGTTGGCTACACCTTC. The encoded protein is CASSSFRESVGYTF.

The V gene is TRBV15, the J gene TRBJ2-4, with TRBD1 matching 7 bases. After removal of 0 bases from V and 9 bases from J, the junction contained 8 bases not matched to a gene. Germline assignment: CDR1 LNHNV and CDR2 YYDKDF (reference sequence). This CDR3 has 15 amino acids. For the CDR3, the DNA is TGTGCCACCAGCAGAGATCCTGACAGGGCGGCCATTCAGTACTTC. Translating gives CATSRDPDRAAIQYF.

This clonotype was seen only a few times. The rearrangement joins TRBV7-2 to TRBJ2-1; tentatively, D is TRBD2 (6 bases). CDR1 SGHTA and CDR2 FQGNSA come from the germline V gene. Trimming left V 5 bases short and J 5 bases short, with 10 bases between. The CDR3 is 13 amino acids. The CDR3 DNA reads as TGTGCCAGCAGCAGGAGACTAGACAATGAGCAGTTCTTC. Protein sequence: CASSRRLDNEQFF. Complete variable domain (other parts from reference TRBV7-2 and TRBJ2-1): GAGVSQSPSNKVTEKGKDVELRCDPISGHTALYWYRQSLGQGLEFLIYFQGNSAPDKSGLPSDRFSAERTGGSVSTLTIQRTQQEDSAVYLCASSRRLDNEQFFGPGTRLTVL.

The gene calls are TRBV24-1 and TRBJ2-1, with a tentative D call TRBD1 (5 bases). There are 13 residues in the CDR3. Trimming pared 7 bases from V and 8 bases from J, leaving 14 bases between. Germline loops: CDR1 KGHDR, CDR2 SFDVKD. In DNA, the CDR3 is TGTGCCACCAGGGAAGACAGTCTCCATGAGCAGTTCTTC. Translation: CATREDSLHEQFF.

Only a few counts were recorded for this clonotype. The chain couples TRBV29-1 to TRBJ2-5; D could derive from TRBD1 or TRBD2 (5 bases each). The CDR3 is 14 amino acids. Germline V gene sequence: CDR1 SQVTM, CDR2 ANQGSEA. V dropped 4 bases and J dropped 2 bases, with 14 bases sitting between them. The CDR3 reads CSVVPGWGQETQYF. In DNA, the CDR3 is TGCAGCGTTGTCCCGGGGTGGGGGCAAGAGACCCAGTACTTC.

This clonotype was recorded many times. The V and J genes are TRBV14 and TRBJ2-5; D is possibly TRBD1 (5 bases). The CDR3 covers 15 residues. V lost 3 bases and J 5 bases, leaving 16 bases between the germline ends. Germline V gives CDR1 SGHDN, CDR2 FVKESK. DNA of the CDR3: TGTGCCAGCAGCCACTTAGGACCTTGGGGCGAGACCCAGTACTTC. Residues: CASSHLGPWGETQYF.

This chain links TRBV9 with TRBJ2-1; weak D call: TRBD2 (6 bases). V lost 0 bases and J lost 12, with 13 bases in between. CDR3 length equals 13 residues. In germline, CDR1 is SGDLS, CDR2 YYNGEE. In DNA form, the CDR3 reads TGTGCCAGCAGCGTAGCGACTAGTTTGCGGCAGTTCTTC. Its protein product is CASSVATSLRQFF.

CDR3 nucleotide sequence: TGTGCCAGCTCAGCGGGACAGACCGCCTCTGGAAACACCATATATTTT. Translating gives CASSAGQTASGNTIYF. This rearrangement joins TRBV18 to TRBJ1-3; 7 bases fit TRBD1. The length of the CDR3 is 16 residues. The germline CDR1 and CDR2 sequences are KGHSH and LQKENI. The V segment lost 5 bases and the J segment 0 bases; nucleotides outside the gene matches: 7.

The chain combines TRBV27 with TRBJ1-5; the D is unclear. Germline V gene sequence: CDR1 MNHEY, CDR2 SMNVEV (reference sequence). V lost 3 bases to trimming and J lost 5 bases, with 8 bases between them. CDR3 length: 13 amino acids. CDR3 sequence (DNA): TGTGCCAGCAGTTTGATGGTGTATCAGCCCCAGCATTTT. Its translation: CASSLMVYQPQHF.

This clonotype was picked up a small number of times. The rearrangement joins TRBV7-2 to TRBJ2-3; TRBD2 matches at 9 bases. This CDR3 spans 15 amino acids. Germline lookup yields CDR1 SGHTA and CDR2 FQGNSA. Unmatched junction bases numbered 6, after V lost 4 bases and J lost 4 bases. CDR3 sequence reads: CASSSLAGIADTQYF. In DNA form, the CDR3 reads TGTGCCAGCAGCTCCCTAGCGGGAATAGCAGATACGCAGTATTTT.

The V gene is TRBV4-2, the J gene TRBJ2-1; D gene ambiguous. Germline V lookup: CDR1 LGHNA, CDR2 YNFKEQ. The V and J ends lost 0 bases and 7 bases respectively, with 7 bases between them. The CDR3 runs 13 residues. The CDR3: CASSQDHLNEQFF. As DNA, the CDR3 is TGTGCCAGCAGCCAAGACCACTTAAATGAGCAGTTCTTC.

This chain joins TRBV12-3 or TRBV12-4 and TRBJ2-3; 9 positions agree with TRBD2. The CDR3 length is 15 residues. The J segment lost 3 bases and the V segment lost 6 bases, leaving 7 bases of the junction unmatched. The CDR3 loop reads CASSGLASLTDTQYF. CDR3 DNA sequence: TGTGCCAGCAGCGGACTAGCGAGCCTTACAGATACGCAGTATTTT.